Below, 18 T cell receptor beta chains from the same sample are listed, as sequenced in a study of shared clonotypes between healthy human individuals (dated by TCRdb to the early 2020s). The library was obtained by the immunoSEQ multiplex PCR assay. Drawn from immuneACCESS, this table holds only the in-frame rearrangements with V and J called that TCRdb kept. Clones are partly lost; checked studies trace under half to an unresolved V gene and leave the rest unexplained. Here the sample has roughly 890,000 clones; almost 95% occur a single time. The ten largest clones capture around 24% of the sample. CD8 naive samples consisted of CD45RO-negative cells that were positively selected for CCR7, yielding a CD45RA+CCR7+ population without TemRA cells. Sequencing was performed on naive CD8+ T cells sorted from blood. The meaning of the sample's cell subset or site label: CD45RA+CCR7+. All receptors come from a young man in good health.

This chain connects TRBV9 to TRBJ2-1, with TRBD2 matching over 7 bases. The CDR3 runs 14 residues. The V gene end was trimmed by 4 bases and the J gene end by 7 bases; junction bases not matched to a gene: 8. Germline values: CDR1 SGDLS, CDR2 YYNGEE. Here the CDR3 reads CASSPGLERNEQFF. The CDR3 region has the DNA TGTGCCAGCAGCCCCGGACTAGAGAGGAATGAGCAGTTCTTC.

The rearrangement joins TRBV15 to TRBJ1-5; possible D gene TRBD1, 5 bases. Deletions cut 0 bases from V and 6 bases from J, with 9 bases between. The CDR3 consists of 14 residues. Germline lookup yields CDR1 LNHNV and CDR2 YYDKDF (reference sequence). The CDR3 region has the DNA TGTGCCACCAGCAGAGACAGGGAGAGTCAGCCCCAGCATTTT. Residues: CATSRDRESQPQHF.

The chain links TRBV9 to TRBJ2-1; 12 bases align to TRBD2. The CDR3 is made up of 20 amino acids. Germline lookup yields CDR1 SGDLS and CDR2 YYNGEE. V shed 3 bases and J 1 base; nucleotides not matched to a gene: 14. CDR3 bases: TGTGCCAGCAGCGCCCCCTATGCTAGCGGGAGGGCGGTTTCCTACAATGAGCAGTTCTTC. It is translated as CASSAPYASGRAVSYNEQFF.

CDR3 loop: CSVVLAFTDTQYF. CDR3 nucleotides: TGCAGCGTTGTCCTGGCTTTCACAGATACGCAGTATTTT. This chain uses TRBV29-1 with TRBJ2-3; no firm D call. Trimming stripped 4 bases from V and 2 bases from J, with 10 bases between. In germline, CDR1 is SQVTM, CDR2 ANQGSEA. This CDR3 has 13 amino acids.

The chain recombines TRBV4-1 with TRBJ2-5, with D hard to call. CDR3 size: 15 residues. Trimming left V 2 bases short and J 5 bases short, with 15 bases between. Germline V gene sequence: CDR1 MGHRA, CDR2 YSYEKL. CDR3 sequence reads: CASSQSDGTGETQYF. CDR3 coding DNA: TGCGCCAGCAGCCAATCGGACGGAACTGGGGAGACCCAGTACTTC.

This chain uses TRBV7-9 with TRBJ2-7; weak D call: TRBD2 (6 bases). Per germline, CDR1 SEHNR and CDR2 FQNEAQ (reference sequence). Trimming stripped 1 base from V and 0 bases from J, with 22 bases between. The CDR3 runs 19 residues. CDR3 in DNA: TGTGCCAGCAGCTTAGTGGGGGGTGCGGCAGGAGGGTTCTCCTACGAGCAGTACTTC. Translating gives CASSLVGGAAGGFSYEQYF.

The chain carries TRBV27 and TRBJ1-1; D unclear. Germline CDR1 MNHEY, CDR2 SMNVEV (reference sequence). Trimming cost V 4 bases and J 8 bases, with 11 bases left between them. The CDR3 consists of 12 residues. DNA for the CDR3: TGTGCCAGCAGTTCGCCGGGAGGCGAAGCTTTCTTT. Its translation: CASSSPGGEAFF.

V is TRBV7-8 and J is TRBJ2-3, with no clear D. The CDR3 length is 15 residues. Looked up from germline, CDR1 is SGHVS and CDR2 is FQNEAQ. V was cut by 2 bases and J by 2 bases, with 11 bases left in between. The CDR3 sequence is CASSLFGGHTDTQYF. Written as DNA, the CDR3 is TGTGCCAGCAGCTTATTTGGCGGCCACACAGATACGCAGTATTTT.

Concerning this clone itself: The identical CDR3 is also encoded by other nucleotide sequences in the sample. The chain links TRBV5-1 to TRBJ1-1; weak D call: TRBD1 (5 bases). CDR1 and CDR2 from the germline V gene are SGHRS and YFSETQ. With 0 bases removed from V and 1 base from J, the gap between germline ends came to 7 bases. The CDR3 is made up of 14 amino acids. In DNA, the CDR3 is TGCGCCAGCAGCTTGGAGCAGGGGAACACTGAAGCTTTCTTT. Amino acid sequence: CASSLEQGNTEAFF.

V and J are TRBV5-6 and TRBJ2-3; maybe TRBD2 (6 bases). The V end lost 4 bases, the J end lost 3 bases, and 12 bases lay between the germline ends. CDR1 is SGHDT, CDR2 YYEEEE, per germline. This CDR3 region has 14 residues. The CDR3 protein is CASSGGTGTDTQYF. DNA for the CDR3: TGTGCCAGCAGCGGCGGGACTGGTACAGATACGCAGTATTTT.

This rearrangement joins TRBV5-5 to TRBJ2-1, with TRBD2 as a possible D gene (5 bases). Trimming took off 3 bases at V and 7 bases at J, with 14 bases between the two ends. This CDR3 region has 14 residues. Germline CDR1 is SGHKS and CDR2 is YYEKEE (reference sequence). The CDR3 reads CASSSEERLNEQFF. The CDR3 DNA sequence: TGTGCCAGCAGCTCCGAGGAGCGGTTGAATGAGCAGTTCTTC. Combining the CDR3 with reference TRBV5-5 and TRBJ2-1 gives the whole variable domain DAGVTQSPTHLIKTRGQQVTLRCSPISGHKSVSWYQQVLGQGPQFIFQYYEKEERGRGNFPDRFSARQFPNYSSELNVNALLLGDSALYLCASSSEERLNEQFFGPGTRLTVL.

This sequence joins TRBV7-8 and TRBJ2-2, with 13 bases fitting TRBD2. The germline gives CDR1 SGHVS, CDR2 FQNEAQ. The length of the CDR3 is 17 residues. Trimming cost V 4 bases and J 4 bases; bases outside gene matches: 6. The DNA of the CDR3 is TGTGCCAGCAGCTCAGGACTAGCGGGAGTTGGCACCGGGGAGCTGTTTTTT. Protein sequence: CASSSGLAGVGTGELFF.

The rearrangement uses TRBV27 and TRBJ2-3; the D gene is possibly TRBD1 (6 bases). Germline V lookup: CDR1 MNHEY, CDR2 SMNVEV (reference sequence). This CDR3 region has 16 residues. The V gene lost 6 bases and the J gene lost 4 bases, with 20 bases spanning the gap. CDR3 nucleotides: TGTGCCAGCAGCCTCATCAGGGGTCCAGTCGCAGATACGCAGTATTTT. Translating it yields CASSLIRGPVADTQYF.

The chain is built from TRBV19 and TRBJ2-7, with D uncertain. The ends were cut back, 9 bases at V and 4 bases at J, with 13 bases in the middle. CDR3 length: 12 residues. From germline, CDR1 is LNHDA and CDR2 SQIVND (reference sequence). Here the CDR3 reads CARECWYYEQYF. CDR3 DNA sequence: TGTGCCAGGGAGTGCTGGTATTACGAGCAGTACTTC. The full variable domain, completed using reference TRBV19 and TRBJ2-7, is DGGITQSPKYLFRKEGQNVTLSCEQNLNHDAMYWYRQDPGQGLRLIYYSQIVNDFQKGDIAEGYSVSREKKESFPLTVTSAQKNPTAFYLCARECWYYEQYFGPGTRLTVT.

CDR3 nucleotides: TGTGCCAGCAGTGTAGGATCGGCCCCGCCCGGGGAGACCCAGTACTTC. This sequence encodes CASSVGSAPPGETQYF. V and J are TRBV2 and TRBJ2-5; no reliable D call. Per germline, CDR1 SNHLY and CDR2 FYNNEI. The CDR3 has 16 amino acids. V was pared by 4 bases and J by 5 bases, with 20 bases between.

The J gene is TRBJ1-5, the V gene TRBV6-1; D not resolved. Germline V gene sequence: CDR1 MNHNS, CDR2 SASEGT. Trimming pared 7 bases from V and 0 bases from J, leaving 7 bases between. The CDR3 loop spans 13 amino acids. This CDR3 reads CASIEYSNQPQHF. The CDR3 coding sequence is TGTGCCAGCATCGAGTATAGCAATCAGCCCCAGCATTTT.

The chain combines TRBV28 with TRBJ2-3; 11 bases fit TRBD1. J lost 6 bases, V lost 2 bases, and 4 bases had no gene match. Germline CDR1 is MDHEN and CDR2 is SYDVKM. This CDR3 region has 15 residues. The CDR3 DNA reads TGTGCCAGCAGTTTAGGGGACAGGGGGACCGATACGCAGTATTTT. Amino acids: CASSLGDRGTDTQYF.

The V gene is TRBV28, the J gene TRBJ2-3, with TRBD2 identical over 8 bases. V shed 3 bases, J shed 0 bases, and the junction held 14 bases outside the gene matches. Germline V gives CDR1 MDHEN, CDR2 SYDVKM. There are 19 residues in the CDR3. CDR3 loop: CASSFPGAASGPSTDTQYF. In nucleotides, the CDR3 is TGTGCCAGCAGTTTCCCCGGGGCAGCTAGCGGGCCCAGCACAGATACGCAGTATTTT.